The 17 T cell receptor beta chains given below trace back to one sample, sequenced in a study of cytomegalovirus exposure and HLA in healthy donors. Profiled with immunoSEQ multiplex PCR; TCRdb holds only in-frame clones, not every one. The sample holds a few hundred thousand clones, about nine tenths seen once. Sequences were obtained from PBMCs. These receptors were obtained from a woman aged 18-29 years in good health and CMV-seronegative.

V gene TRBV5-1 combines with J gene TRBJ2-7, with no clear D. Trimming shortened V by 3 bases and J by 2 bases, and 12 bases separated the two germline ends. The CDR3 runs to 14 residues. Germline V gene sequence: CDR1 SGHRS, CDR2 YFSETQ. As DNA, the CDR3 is TGCGCCAGCAGCTCCACAGATATCACCTACGAGCAGTACTTC. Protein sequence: CASSSTDITYEQYF.

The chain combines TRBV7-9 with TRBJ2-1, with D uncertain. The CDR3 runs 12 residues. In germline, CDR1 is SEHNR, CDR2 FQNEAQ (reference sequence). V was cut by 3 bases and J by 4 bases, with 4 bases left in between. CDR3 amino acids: CASSFTYNEQFF. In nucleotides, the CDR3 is TGTGCCAGCAGCTTTACTTACAATGAGCAGTTCTTC.

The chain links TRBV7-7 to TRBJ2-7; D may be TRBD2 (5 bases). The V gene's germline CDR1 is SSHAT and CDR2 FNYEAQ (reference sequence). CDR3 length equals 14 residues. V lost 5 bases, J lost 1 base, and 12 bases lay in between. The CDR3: CASSPQPGSYEQYF. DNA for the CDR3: TGTGCCAGCAGCCCTCAGCCGGGGTCCTACGAGCAGTACTTC.

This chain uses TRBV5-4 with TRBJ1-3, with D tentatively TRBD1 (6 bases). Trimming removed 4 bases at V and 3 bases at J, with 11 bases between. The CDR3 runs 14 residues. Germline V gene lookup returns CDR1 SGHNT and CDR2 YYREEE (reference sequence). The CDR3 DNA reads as TGTGCCAGCAGCAACACAGGGTATGGAAACACCATATATTTT. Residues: CASSNTGYGNTIYF.

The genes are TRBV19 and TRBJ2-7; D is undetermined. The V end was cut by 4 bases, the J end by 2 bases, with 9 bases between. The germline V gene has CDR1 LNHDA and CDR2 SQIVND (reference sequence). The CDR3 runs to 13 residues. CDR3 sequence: CASSTGFTYEQYF. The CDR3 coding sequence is TGTGCCAGTAGTACCGGGTTTACCTACGAGCAGTACTTC.

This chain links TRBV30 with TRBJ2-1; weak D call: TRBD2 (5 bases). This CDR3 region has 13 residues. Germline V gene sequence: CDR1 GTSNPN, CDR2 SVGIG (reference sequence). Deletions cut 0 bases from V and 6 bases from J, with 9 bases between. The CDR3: CAWSVAEVNEQFF. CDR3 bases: TGTGCCTGGAGTGTTGCGGAGGTCAATGAGCAGTTCTTC. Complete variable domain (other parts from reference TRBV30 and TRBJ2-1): SQTIHQWPATLVQPVGSPLSLECTVEGTSNPNLYWYRQAAGRGLQLLFYSVGIGQISSEVPQNLSASRPQDRQFILSSKKLLLSDSGFYLCAWSVAEVNEQFFGPGTRLTVL.

As DNA, the CDR3 is TGTGCCAGCCTGGCAGAGAACACCGGGGAGCTGTTTTTT. This sequence encodes CASLAENTGELFF. V usage is TRBV2 and J usage is TRBJ2-2; the D is unclear. The CDR3 spans 13 residues. The germline V gene has CDR1 SNHLY and CDR2 FYNNEI. The V and J ends lost 8 bases and 1 base respectively, with 8 bases between them.

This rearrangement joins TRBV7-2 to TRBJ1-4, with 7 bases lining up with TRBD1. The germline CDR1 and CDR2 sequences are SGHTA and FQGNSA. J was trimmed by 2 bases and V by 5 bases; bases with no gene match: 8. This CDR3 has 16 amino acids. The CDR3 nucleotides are TGTGCCAGCAGCCACGGACAGGTTCTTACTAATGAAAAACTGTTTTTT. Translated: CASSHGQVLTNEKLFF.

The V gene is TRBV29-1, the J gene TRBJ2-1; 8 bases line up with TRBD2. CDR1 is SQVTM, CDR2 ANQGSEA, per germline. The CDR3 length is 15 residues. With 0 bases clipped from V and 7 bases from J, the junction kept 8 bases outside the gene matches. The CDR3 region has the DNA TGCAGCGTTGAAGAACACACTAGCGGTATTAATGAGCAGTTCTTC. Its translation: CSVEEHTSGINEQFF.

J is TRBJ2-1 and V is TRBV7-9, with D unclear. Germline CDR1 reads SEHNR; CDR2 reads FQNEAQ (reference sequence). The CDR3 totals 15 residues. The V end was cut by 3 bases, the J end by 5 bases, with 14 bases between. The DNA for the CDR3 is TGTGCCAGCAGCTTGAGTTATGGGCGCGACAATGAGCAGTTCTTC. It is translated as CASSLSYGRDNEQFF.

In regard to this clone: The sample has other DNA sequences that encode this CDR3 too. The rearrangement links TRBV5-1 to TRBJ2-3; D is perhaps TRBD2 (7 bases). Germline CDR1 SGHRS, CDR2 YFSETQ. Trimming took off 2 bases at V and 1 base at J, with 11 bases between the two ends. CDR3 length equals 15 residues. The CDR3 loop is CASSFGGRGTDTQYF. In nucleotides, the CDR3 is TGCGCCAGCAGCTTCGGGGGGCGCGGCACAGATACGCAGTATTTT.

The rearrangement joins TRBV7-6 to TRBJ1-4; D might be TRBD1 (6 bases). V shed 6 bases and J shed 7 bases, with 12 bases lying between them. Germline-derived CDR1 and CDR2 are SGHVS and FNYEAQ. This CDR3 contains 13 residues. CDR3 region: CASRTGTFEKLFF. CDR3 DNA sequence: TGTGCCAGCAGAACAGGGACATTTGAAAAACTGTTTTTT.

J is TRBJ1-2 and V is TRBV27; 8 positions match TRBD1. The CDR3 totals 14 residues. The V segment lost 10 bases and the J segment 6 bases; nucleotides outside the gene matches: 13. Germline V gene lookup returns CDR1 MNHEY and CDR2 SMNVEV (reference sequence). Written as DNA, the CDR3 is TGTGCCACCCTTAACCCTGACAGGGGTCATGGCTACACCTTC. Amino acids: CATLNPDRGHGYTF.

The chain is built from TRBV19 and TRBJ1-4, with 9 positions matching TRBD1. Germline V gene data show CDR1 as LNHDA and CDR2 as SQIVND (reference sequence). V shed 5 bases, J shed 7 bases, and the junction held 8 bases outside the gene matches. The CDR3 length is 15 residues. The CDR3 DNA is TGTGCCAGTAGTCCCGGACAGGGGAGAGTTGAAAAACTGTTTTTT. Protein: CASSPGQGRVEKLFF.

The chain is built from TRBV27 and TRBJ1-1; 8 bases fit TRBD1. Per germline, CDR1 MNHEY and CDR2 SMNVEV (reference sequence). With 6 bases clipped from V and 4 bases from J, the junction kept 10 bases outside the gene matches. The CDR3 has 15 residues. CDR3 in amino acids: CASSLGQGRTTEAFF. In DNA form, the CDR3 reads TGTGCCAGCAGCCTCGGACAGGGACGGACCACTGAAGCTTTCTTT.

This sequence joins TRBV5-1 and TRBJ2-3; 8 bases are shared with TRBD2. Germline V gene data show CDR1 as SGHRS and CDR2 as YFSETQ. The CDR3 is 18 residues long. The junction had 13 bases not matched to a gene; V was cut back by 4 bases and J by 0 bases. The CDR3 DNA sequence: TGCGCCAGCAGCCGACGACTAAATAGCGGGGACAGCACAGATACGCAGTATTTT. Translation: CASSRRLNSGDSTDTQYF.

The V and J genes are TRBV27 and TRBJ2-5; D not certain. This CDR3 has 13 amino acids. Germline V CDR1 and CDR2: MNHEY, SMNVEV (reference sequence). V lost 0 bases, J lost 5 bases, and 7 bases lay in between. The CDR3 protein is CASSLSGVETQYF. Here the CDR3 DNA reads TGTGCCAGCAGTTTATCCGGTGTTGAGACCCAGTACTTC.